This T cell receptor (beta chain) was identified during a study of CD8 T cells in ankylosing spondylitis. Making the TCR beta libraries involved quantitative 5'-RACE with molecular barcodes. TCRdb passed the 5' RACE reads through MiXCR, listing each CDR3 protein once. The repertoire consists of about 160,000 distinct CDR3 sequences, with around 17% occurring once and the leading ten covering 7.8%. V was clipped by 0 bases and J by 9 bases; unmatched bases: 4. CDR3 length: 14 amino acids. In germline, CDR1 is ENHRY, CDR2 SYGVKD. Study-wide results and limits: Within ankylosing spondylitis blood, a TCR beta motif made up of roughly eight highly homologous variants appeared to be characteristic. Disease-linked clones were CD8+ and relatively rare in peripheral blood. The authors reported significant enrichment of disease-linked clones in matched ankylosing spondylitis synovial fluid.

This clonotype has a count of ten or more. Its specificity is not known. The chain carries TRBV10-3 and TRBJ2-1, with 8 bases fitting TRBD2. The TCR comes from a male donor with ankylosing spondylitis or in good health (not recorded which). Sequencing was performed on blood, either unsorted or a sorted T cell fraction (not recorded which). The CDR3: CAISESGLEAEQFF. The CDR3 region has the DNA TGTGCCATCAGTGAGTCGGGACTAGAGGCTGAGCAGTTCTTC.